The rows below give T cell receptor beta chains drawn from one sample of a study of cytomegalovirus exposure and HLA in healthy donors. Clones were sequenced by immunoSEQ multiplex PCR, and TCRdb holds only the in-frame ones, with some missing. The sample has around 130,000 clones, 73% seen once. Sequenced input: PBMCs. These receptors were obtained from a woman between 35 and 50 years old in good health and CMV-seropositive. Each CDR3 is given with its conserved first and last residue. Each record gives: D gene, V gene, J gene, clone size, CDR3 DNA, CDR3 protein. The D gene is left open where the match is weak. Rows may omit the clone size; those that give it use once, few, many or a size class.

NA	TRBV18	TRBJ1-1	NA	TGTGCCAGCTCACCGGACTCGTTTATGAACACTGAAGCTTTCTTT	CASSPDSFMNTEAFF
TRBD1	TRBV2	TRBJ1-2	NA	TGTGCCAGCATGCCGGGACAGGGAATAGGGGGCACCTTC	CASMPGQGIGGTF
TRBD2	TRBV6-1	TRBJ2-5	NA	TGTGCCAGCAGTGAAAGGGCGGCTATAACTAGCGGACAAGAGACCCAGTACTTC	CASSERAAITSGQETQYF
NA	TRBV7-2	TRBJ2-3	NA	TGTGCCAGCAGCTCCCCCGGGGGGCGAGGAATCGCAGATACGCAGTATTTT	CASSSPGGRGIADTQYF
TRBD2	TRBV6-5	TRBJ2-5	NA	TGTGCCAGCACCCCGGGGGGGACCTACGCTGTGACCCAGTACTTC	CASTPGGTYAVTQYF
NA	TRBV6-6	TRBJ2-3	NA	TGTGCCAGCAGGTCGTCGGGAATTGCAGATACGCAGTATTTT	CASRSSGIADTQYF
NA	TRBV6-6	TRBJ1-2	NA	TGTGCCAGCAGCTCCCCTGCCAGGGATGAAGGCTACACCTTC	CASSSPARDEGYTF
NA	TRBV4-2	TRBJ1-5	few	TGTGCCAGCAGCCAAGAGATAGATCAGCCCCAGCATTTT	CASSQEIDQPQHF
TRBD1	TRBV5-1	TRBJ2-7	NA	TGCGCCAGCAGCGTTCACAGGGGGAGCTCCTACGAGCAGTACTTC	CASSVHRGSSYEQYF
NA	TRBV5-4	TRBJ1-4	NA	TGTGCCAGCAGCACCGGGAGGACTAATGAAAAACTGTTTTTT	CASSTGRTNEKLFF
NA	TRBV18	TRBJ2-5	NA	TGTGCCAGCTCATCGGGGTACCAAGAGACCCAGTACTTC	CASSSGYQETQYF
NA	TRBV7-2	TRBJ2-4	NA	TGTGCCAGCAGCACCTCCGGACAGAACATTCAGTACTTC	CASSTSGQNIQYF
TRBD1	TRBV19	TRBJ1-5	NA	TGTGCCAGTAGTACCGGGACAGGGGGCTGGGGTCAGCCCCAGCATTTT	CASSTGTGGWGQPQHF
NA	TRBV28	TRBJ1-1	NA	TGTGCCAGCAGTCCTCTTCGAAACCTCTACCAAGCTTTCTTT	CASSPLRNLYQAFF
NA	TRBV29-1	TRBJ1-1	few	TGCAGCGTAGGACAGATCTCCCCCACTGAAGCTTTCTTT	CSVGQISPTEAFF
NA	TRBV7-9	TRBJ2-5	NA	TGTGCCAGCACCTGGGCTCAAGAGACCCAGTACTTC	CASTWAQETQYF
NA	TRBV5-1	TRBJ2-7	NA	TGCGCCAGCAGCCCAGGAGTACTCGAGGGATGGTACTTC	CASSPGVLEGWYF
NA	TRBV15	TRBJ1-2	NA	TGTGCCACCAGCAGAGAAGGGGCCAGCTCCTATGGCTACACCTTC	CATSREGASSYGYTF
TRBD2	TRBV6-5	TRBJ2-7	NA	TGTGCCAGCAGTTCCACTAAACTAGCGGGATACTACGAGCAGTACTTC	CASSSTKLAGYYEQYF
TRBD1	TRBV5-5	TRBJ1-5	NA	TGTGCCAGCAGCGGAGGACAGGTAAATCAGCCCCAGCATTTT	CASSGGQVNQPQHF
TRBD1	TRBV4-3	TRBJ2-5	NA	TGCGCCAGCAGCCAGGGGACAGGGGGCTCGAAGACCCAGTACTTC	CASSQGTGGSKTQYF
NA	TRBV7-8	TRBJ2-7	NA	TGTGCCAGCAGCTTACGGGAAAACACCTACGAGCAGTACTTC	CASSLRENTYEQYF
NA	TRBV7-2	TRBJ2-5	NA	TGTGCCAGCAGCTTATCCAGCGTGAAAGAGACCCAGTACTTC	CASSLSSVKETQYF
TRBD2	TRBV15	TRBJ2-7	few	TGTGCCACCAGCAGAGATGGGCGGGGGGCCTACGAGCAGTACTTC	CATSRDGRGAYEQYF
TRBD1	TRBV29-1	TRBJ1-4	NA	TGCAGCGGGGTACTACAGGGGGCGGGTGAAAAACTGTTTTTT	CSGVLQGAGEKLFF
NA	TRBV27	TRBJ1-2	NA	TGTGCCAGCAGTATTGATCTGAGTGGTCGTGGCTACACCTTC	CASSIDLSGRGYTF
NA	TRBV4-3	TRBJ1-4	NA	TGCGCCAGCAGCCTACAGATTCCAACTAATGAAAAACTGTTTTTT	CASSLQIPTNEKLFF
NA	TRBV2	TRBJ2-3	NA	TGTGCCAGCAGTAGCGAAAGCACAGATACGCAGTATTTT	CASSSESTDTQYF
NA	TRBV19	TRBJ2-1	few	TGTGCCAGTCTCGACAGGACGGGGTCCTACAATGAGCAGTTCTTC	CASLDRTGSYNEQFF
NA	TRBV4-1	TRBJ2-1	NA	TGCGCCAGCAGCCAAGATTATCGGGGTTACAATGAGCAGTTCTTC	CASSQDYRGYNEQFF
TRBD2	TRBV7-9	TRBJ2-5	few	TGTGCCAGCAGCCCCGCGGGGGGTGGAAAGACCCAGTACTTC	CASSPAGGGKTQYF
TRBD2	TRBV6-5	TRBJ2-2	NA	TGTGCCAGCAGTTTGGCAGGGAGGGCCGGGGAGCTGTTTTTT	CASSLAGRAGELFF